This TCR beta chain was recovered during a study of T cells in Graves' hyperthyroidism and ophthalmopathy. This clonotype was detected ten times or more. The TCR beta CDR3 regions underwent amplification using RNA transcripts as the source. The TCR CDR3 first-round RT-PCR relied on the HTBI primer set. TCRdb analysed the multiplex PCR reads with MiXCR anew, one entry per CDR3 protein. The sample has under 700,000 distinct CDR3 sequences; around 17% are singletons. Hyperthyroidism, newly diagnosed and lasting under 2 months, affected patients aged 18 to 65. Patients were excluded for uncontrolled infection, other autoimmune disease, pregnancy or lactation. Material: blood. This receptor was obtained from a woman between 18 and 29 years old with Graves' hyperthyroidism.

CDR3 DNA: TGTGCCAGCTCACCACCTTTAGGGTACGAGCAGTACTTC. Translated, it gives CASSPPLGYEQYF. The chain links TRBV18 to TRBJ2-7; D gene unclear. The germline gives CDR1 KGHSH, CDR2 LQKENI. CDR3 length: 13 residues. V was trimmed by 0 bases and J by 4 bases, leaving 7 bases between them.